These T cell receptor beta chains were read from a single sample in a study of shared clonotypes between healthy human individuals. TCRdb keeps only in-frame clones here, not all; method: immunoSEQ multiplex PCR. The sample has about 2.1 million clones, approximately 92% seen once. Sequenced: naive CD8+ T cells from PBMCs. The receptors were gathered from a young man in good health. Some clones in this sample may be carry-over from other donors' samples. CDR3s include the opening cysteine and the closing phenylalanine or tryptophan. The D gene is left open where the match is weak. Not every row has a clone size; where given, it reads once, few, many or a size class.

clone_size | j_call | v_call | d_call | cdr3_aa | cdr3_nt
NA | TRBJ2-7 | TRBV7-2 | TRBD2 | CASSLAGGTISSYEQYF | TGTGCCAGCAGCTTAGCCGGGGGGACTATAAGCTCCTACGAGCAGTACTTC
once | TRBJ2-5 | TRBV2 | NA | CASSGTQTIQETQYF | TGTGCCAGCAGTGGAACTCAAACCATCCAAGAGACCCAGTACTTC
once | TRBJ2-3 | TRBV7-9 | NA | CASSLPDTQYF | TGTGCCAGCAGCTTGCCCGATACGCAGTATTTT
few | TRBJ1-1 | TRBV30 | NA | CAWSVGPSTEAFF | TGTGCCTGGAGTGTAGGGCCGAGCACTGAAGCTTTCTTT
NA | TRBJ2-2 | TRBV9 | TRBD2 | CASSVRSRLAGVTGELFF | TGTGCCAGCAGCGTACGATCCAGGCTAGCGGGAGTCACCGGGGAGCTGTTTTTT
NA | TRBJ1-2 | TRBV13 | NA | CASSLGRSGYTF | TGTGCCAGCAGCTTAGGACGTTCTGGCTACACCTTC
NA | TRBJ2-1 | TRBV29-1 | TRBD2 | CSVLALASGRDYNEQFF | TGCAGCGTTCTTGCTCTAGCTAGCGGGAGGGACTACAATGAGCAGTTCTTC
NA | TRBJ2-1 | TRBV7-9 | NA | CASSFGAVSYNEQFF | TGTGCCAGCAGCTTCGGGGCTGTCAGCTACAATGAGCAGTTCTTC
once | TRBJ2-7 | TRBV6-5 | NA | CASRLAGTHEQYF | TGTGCCAGCAGGCTAGCTGGGACCCACGAGCAGTACTTC
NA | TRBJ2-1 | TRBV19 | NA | CASSPRLGTISYNEQFF | TGTGCCAGTAGTCCCAGACTAGGAACGATCTCCTACAATGAGCAGTTCTTC
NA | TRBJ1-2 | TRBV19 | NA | CASSIREQLNYGYTF | TGTGCCAGTAGTATCCGCGAACAACTCAACTATGGCTACACCTTC
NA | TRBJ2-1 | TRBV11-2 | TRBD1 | CASSIHPRDRGNEQFF | TGTGCCAGCAGCATACACCCCCGGGACAGGGGAAATGAGCAGTTCTTC
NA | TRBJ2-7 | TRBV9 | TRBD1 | CASSPRQGLGHEQYF | TGTGCCAGCAGCCCTCGACAGGGTTTAGGGCACGAGCAGTACTTC
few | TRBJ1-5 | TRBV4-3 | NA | CASSQDGEQPQHF | TGCGCCAGCAGCCAAGATGGAGAGCAGCCCCAGCATTTT
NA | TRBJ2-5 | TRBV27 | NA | CASSLVGSQETQYF | TGTGCCAGCAGTTTAGTCGGGAGCCAAGAGACCCAGTACTTC
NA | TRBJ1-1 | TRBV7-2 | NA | CASSGRDGLNTEAFF | TGTGCCAGCAGCGGACGGGACGGATTGAACACTGAAGCTTTCTTT
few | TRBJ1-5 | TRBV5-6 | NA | CASSSSRYSNQPQHF | TGTGCCAGCAGCTCATCAAGATATAGCAATCAGCCCCAGCATTTT